Following are 2 T cell receptor beta chains from one sample sequenced in a study of human T cells and chemical hapten exposure. TCRdb re-called the RACE reads with MiXCR, one entry per CDR3 protein. The repertoire holds under 450,000 distinct CDR3 sequences, with about 6.9% as singletons. As to time point: patch test 2, 6 weeks after DPC sensitization. Documented treatment: therapeutic diphenylcyclopropenone sensitization with weekly scalp DPC. The sequenced sample was whole blood, obtained in connection with sensitization to the hapten diphenylcyclopropenone (DPC). All receptors come from a woman aged 18-30 years with alopecia areata. Some clones in this sample may be carry-over from other donors' samples.

The table lists this clonotype with a few counts. The genes are TRBV11-2 and TRBJ1-5; no firm D call. The V gene's germline CDR1 is SGHAT and CDR2 FQNNGV. Trimming removed 0 bases from V and 6 bases from J, with 6 bases in between. This CDR3 has 13 residues. CDR3 protein: CASSLEEGQPQHF. CDR3 coding DNA: TGTGCCAGCAGCTTAGAGGAGGGTCAGCCCCAGCATTTT.

The chain combines TRBV15 with TRBJ2-7; 8 bases align to TRBD1. The CDR3 runs to 14 residues. CDR1 is LNHNV and CDR2 is YYDKDF in the germline V gene (reference sequence). The junction had 5 bases not matched to a gene; V was cut back by 5 bases and J by 2 bases. The CDR3 sequence is CATSGTGATYEQYF. The CDR3 DNA sequence: TGTGCCACCAGCGGGACAGGAGCGACCTACGAGCAGTACTTC.